These 31 T cell receptor beta chains were all obtained from the same sample, sequenced in a study of shared clonotypes between healthy human individuals. Using immunoSEQ multiplex PCR, the repertoire was profiled, and TCRdb retains in-frame clones only, with some absent. The table shows around 1,900,000 clones, with roughly 95% occurring only once. CD45RO-negative cells were positively selected for CCR7, leaving out terminally differentiated effector memory CD45RA+ cells. Sequencing was performed on naive CD8+ T cells from PBMCs. The receptors derive from a young man in good health. Some clones in this sample may be carry-over from other donors' samples.

The chain links TRBV4-1 to TRBJ2-7; the match to TRBD2 covers 10 bases. Losses at the gene ends were 4 bases for V and 3 bases for J; bases not matched to a gene: 6. CDR3 length: 15 residues. From germline, CDR1 is MGHRA and CDR2 YSYEKL. The CDR3 DNA sequence: TGCGCCAGCAGCCCTAGCGGGAGAATAGTCTACGAGCAGTACTTC. Translation: CASSPSGRIVYEQYF.

The chain employs TRBV27 and TRBJ2-5, with D unclear. With the DNA end fitting TRBJ2-7 better, the J assignment may be wrong. The CDR3 sequence is 15 residues long. The germline CDR1 and CDR2 sequences are MNHEY and SMNVEV (reference sequence). The CDR3 DNA sequence: TGTGCCAGCAGTTTATCGCCAGGAAACCCCTACGAGCAGTACTTC. Translating it yields CASSLSPGNPYEQYF.

The chain uses TRBV7-6 and TRBJ1-1, with unresolved D. V was pared by 1 base and J by 5 bases, with 20 bases between. Germline V gives CDR1 SGHVS, CDR2 FNYEAQ. The CDR3 runs 17 residues. For the CDR3, the DNA is TGTGCCAGCAGCTTAGATGAGACCAGCGAAATGGGGACTGAAGCTTTCTTT. It codes for CASSLDETSEMGTEAFF.

The chain uses TRBV4-1 and TRBJ1-1; 8 nucleotides agree with TRBD1. The V and J ends lost 4 bases and 3 bases, in that order; junction bases with no gene match: 13. In germline, CDR1 is MGHRA, CDR2 YSYEKL. This CDR3 spans 17 amino acids. CDR3: CASSLPSDDRGDTEAFF. CDR3 nucleotides: TGCGCCAGCAGCCTCCCCTCGGATGACAGGGGAGACACTGAAGCTTTCTTT.

The J gene is TRBJ2-1, the V gene TRBV25-1; D possibly corresponds to TRBD2 (5 bases). The CDR3 runs 13 residues. Trimming left V 4 bases short and J 3 bases short, with 7 bases between. CDR1 is MGHDK and CDR2 is SYGVNS in the germline V gene. The CDR3 loop is CASSVGNYNEQFF. CDR3 bases: TGTGCCAGCAGTGTCGGGAACTACAATGAGCAGTTCTTC.

This sequence joins TRBV28 and TRBJ2-2; TRBD2 might be the D (5 bases). The CDR3 is 15 residues long. CDR1 is MDHEN, CDR2 SYDVKM, per germline. Trimming cost V 5 bases and J 3 bases, with 13 bases left between them. The DNA of the CDR3 is TGTGCCAGCAGTCCCGAGGAGGCCTACACCGGGGAGCTGTTTTTT. It specifies CASSPEEAYTGELFF.

The gene calls are TRBV7-9 and TRBJ2-5, with D perhaps TRBD2 (6 bases). Germline assignment: CDR1 SEHNR and CDR2 FQNEAQ (reference sequence). Deletions cut 5 bases from V and 5 bases from J, with 18 bases between. The CDR3 is made up of 15 amino acids. CDR3 amino acids: CASSRTGLVRETQYF. The CDR3, as DNA: TGTGCCAGCAGCCGAACGGGACTCGTTCGGGAGACCCAGTACTTC.

The count of this clone is one. The rearrangement uses TRBV5-1 and TRBJ2-1; the D gene is possibly TRBD2 (8 bases). Trimming shortened V by 0 bases and J by 3 bases, and 25 bases separated the two germline ends. The CDR3 has 20 amino acids. Per germline, CDR1 SGHRS and CDR2 YFSETQ. CDR3 in DNA: TGCGCCAGCAGCTTGGGGCGGTGGCGGGAGGAGGGGGCAGGCTACAATGAGCAGTTCTTC. It is translated as CASSLGRWREEGAGYNEQFF.

J is TRBJ2-7 and V is TRBV9, with 7 bases matching TRBD2. In germline, CDR1 is SGDLS, CDR2 YYNGEE. This CDR3 has 14 residues. V lost 3 bases, J lost 7 bases, and 10 bases stayed unmatched. CDR3 nucleotide sequence: TGTGCCAGCAGCGCGGCATCGAGGGGAGGGGAGCAGTACTTC. Translating gives CASSAASRGGEQYF.

The sample holds one count of this clone. The rearrangement links TRBV4-3 to TRBJ2-1; TRBD1 matches at 9 bases. The V gene end was trimmed by 3 bases and the J gene end by 10 bases; junction bases not matched to a gene: 13. Germline values: CDR1 LGHNA, CDR2 YSLEER. This CDR3 has 16 amino acids. The CDR3 here is CASSQSSGTGHLEQFF. The CDR3 DNA reads TGCGCCAGCAGCCAGTCCTCCGGGACAGGGCACCTCGAGCAGTTCTTC.

V usage is TRBV27 and J usage is TRBJ2-7; D possibly corresponds to TRBD1 (5 bases). V was shortened by 6 bases and J by 7 bases, with 16 bases between the two germline ends. The CDR3 contains 13 residues. The V gene's germline CDR1 is MNHEY and CDR2 SMNVEV (reference sequence). The CDR3 coding sequence is TGTGCCAGCAGCCCCGGCGGTGCAGGGGAGCAGTACTTC. It specifies CASSPGGAGEQYF.

The rearrangement uses TRBV7-8 and TRBJ2-3; 7 nucleotides match TRBD2. CDR3 length equals 16 residues. V was pared by 4 bases and J by 1 base, with 8 bases of the junction left unmatched. Per germline, CDR1 SGHVS and CDR2 FQNEAQ. The CDR3 loop is CASSSALAGGTDTQYF. The CDR3 DNA is TGTGCCAGCAGCTCGGCGCTTGCGGGGGGCACAGATACGCAGTATTTT.

The V and J genes are TRBV5-1 and TRBJ2-3, with a tentative D call TRBD2 (5 bases). Germline V gives CDR1 SGHRS, CDR2 YFSETQ. Trimming left V 0 bases short and J 1 base short, with 12 bases between. CDR3 length equals 16 residues. CDR3 sequence: CASSLALEGGTDTQYF. The CDR3 DNA reads as TGCGCCAGCAGCTTGGCTCTAGAGGGCGGCACAGATACGCAGTATTTT.

This clone was found a few times. J is TRBJ2-3 and V is TRBV4-1; 7 nucleotides match TRBD1. The V segment lost 4 bases and the J segment 6 bases; nucleotides outside the gene matches: 10. Germline V gene sequence: CDR1 MGHRA, CDR2 YSYEKL. The CDR3 is 15 residues long. The CDR3 is CASSLVGTVADTQYF. In DNA, the CDR3 is TGCGCCAGCAGCCTAGTAGGGACAGTCGCCGATACGCAGTATTTT.

The chain recombines TRBV25-1 with TRBJ2-5; D is uncertain. The germline V and J ends were trimmed by 3 bases and 3 bases, with 17 bases remaining between them. The CDR3 spans 16 residues. In germline, CDR1 is MGHDK, CDR2 SYGVNS. Written as DNA, the CDR3 is TGTGCCAGCAGTGAGGCAGGACGAAGCCATAAAGAGACCCAGTACTTC. Translating it yields CASSEAGRSHKETQYF.

On this clone: The sample carries other DNA sequences with the same CDR3. V is TRBV9 and J is TRBJ2-5; D is unresolved. Germline assignment: CDR1 SGDLS and CDR2 YYNGEE. The CDR3 runs 11 residues. Trimming took off 3 bases at V and 3 bases at J, with 3 bases between the two ends. CDR3 protein: CASSAKETQYF. CDR3 DNA sequence: TGTGCCAGCAGCGCCAAAGAGACCCAGTACTTC.

The rearrangement links TRBV7-9 to TRBJ2-3; the D gene is possibly TRBD2 (6 bases). V lost 4 bases to trimming and J lost 2 bases, with 10 bases between them. This CDR3 is 14 amino acids long. The germline V gene has CDR1 SEHNR and CDR2 FQNEAQ (reference sequence). CDR3 loop: CASSWAGLTDTQYF. CDR3 in DNA: TGTGCCAGCAGCTGGGCGGGGCTCACAGATACGCAGTATTTT.

The gene calls are TRBV11-2 and TRBJ2-1, with 9 positions matching TRBD1. Per the germline V gene, CDR1 is SGHAT and CDR2 is FQNNGV. The ends lost 5 bases at V and 5 bases at J; junction bases unmatched: 10. The CDR3 has 16 residues. The CDR3 sequence: CASSLNRDRAHNEQFF. The CDR3 DNA reads as TGTGCCAGCAGCCTAAATCGGGACAGGGCACACAATGAGCAGTTCTTC.

As concerns this clone: At the DNA level, this CDR3 is encoded by other sequences in the same sample as well. The chain has TRBV9 and TRBJ2-7; D is undetermined. The length of the CDR3 is 14 residues. The germline V gene encodes CDR1 SGDLS and CDR2 YYNGEE. Deletions cut 0 bases from V and 1 base from J, with 8 bases between. The CDR3 spells CASSVGWGSYEQYF. CDR3 in DNA: TGTGCCAGCAGCGTAGGATGGGGATCCTACGAGCAGTACTTC.

Only one count was recorded for this clone. The CDR3 region has the DNA TGTGCCAGCAGCCATGGTATGAATCAGCCCCAGCATTTT. Its protein product is CASSHGMNQPQHF. The V and J genes are TRBV7-7 and TRBJ1-5; the D is unclear. This CDR3 is 13 amino acids long. The germline V gene encodes CDR1 SSHAT and CDR2 FNYEAQ (reference sequence). Trimming shortened V by 5 bases and J by 4 bases, and 9 bases separated the two germline ends.

J is TRBJ2-5 and V is TRBV27; 7 bases fit TRBD1. The CDR3 spans 14 residues. In germline, CDR1 is MNHEY, CDR2 SMNVEV (reference sequence). V lost 3 bases, J lost 4 bases, and 5 bases stayed unmatched. This CDR3 is CASSLTGKVETQYF. As DNA, the CDR3 is TGTGCCAGCAGTTTGACAGGGAAAGTAGAGACCCAGTACTTC.

This chain connects TRBV19 to TRBJ2-2; D not resolved. The CDR3 loop spans 16 amino acids. Germline V CDR1 and CDR2: LNHDA, SQIVND (reference sequence). The V gene lost 6 bases and the J gene lost 1 base, with 15 bases spanning the gap. CDR3 region: CASRSPAYQNTGELFF. The CDR3 DNA reads TGTGCCAGTAGATCCCCGGCGTACCAGAACACCGGGGAGCTGTTTTTT. The full variable domain, completed using reference TRBV19 and TRBJ2-2, is DGGITQSPKYLFRKEGQNVTLSCEQNLNHDAMYWYRQDPGQGLRLIYYSQIVNDFQKGDIAEGYSVSREKKESFPLTVTSAQKNPTAFYLCASRSPAYQNTGELFFGEGSRLTVL.

The chain links TRBV9 to TRBJ1-2; no reliable D call. CDR1 and CDR2 from the germline V gene are SGDLS and YYNGEE. The ends were cut back, 0 bases at V and 4 bases at J, with 10 bases in the middle. The CDR3 length is 14 residues. The CDR3 DNA is TGTGCCAGCAGCGTAGATTCCGGGCCCTATGGCTACACCTTC. It specifies CASSVDSGPYGYTF.

A word on this clone: Additional DNA sequences in this sample encode the identical CDR3. The CDR3 DNA reads as TGTGCCAGCAGCTTAGCCGGGGCCACTAATGAAAAACTGTTTTTT. The encoded protein is CASSLAGATNEKLFF. The chain is built from TRBV11-2 and TRBJ1-4; D is possibly TRBD1 (5 bases). The germline CDR1 and CDR2 sequences are SGHAT and FQNNGV. The CDR3 is made up of 15 amino acids. Trimming left V 1 base short and J 2 bases short, with 8 bases between.

This rearrangement joins TRBV7-6 to TRBJ2-1, with D possibly matching TRBD2 (6 bases). The germline V gene has CDR1 SGHVS and CDR2 FNYEAQ. V was clipped by 5 bases and J by 1 base, with 12 bases between them. CDR3 length: 15 residues. The CDR3, as DNA: TGTGCCAGCAGCCTGATAGCGGTGTCCTACAATGAGCAGTTCTTC. Residues: CASSLIAVSYNEQFF.

This rearrangement joins TRBV13 to TRBJ2-2; D unclear. CDR3 size: 15 residues. Trimming left V 5 bases short and J 4 bases short, with 14 bases between. From germline, CDR1 is PRHDT and CDR2 FYEKMQ (reference sequence). The CDR3: CASSLLKATTGELFF. Written as DNA, the CDR3 is TGTGCCAGCAGCCTCCTGAAGGCCACCACCGGGGAGCTGTTTTTT.

The V and J genes are TRBV28 and TRBJ1-4; a weak D match, TRBD1 (6 bases). Trimming removed 8 bases at V and 7 bases at J, with 17 bases between. The CDR3 is 14 residues long. The germline gives CDR1 MDHEN, CDR2 SYDVKM. The CDR3 region is CASADRTSLEKLFF. The CDR3, as DNA: TGTGCCAGCGCCGACAGGACTTCACTTGAAAAACTGTTTTTT. Looking up the rest from reference TRBV28 and TRBJ1-4 gives the full variable domain: DVKVTQSSRYLVKRTGEKVFLECVQDMDHENMFWYRQDPGLGLRLIYFSYDVKMKEKGDIPEGYSVSREKKERFSLILESASTNQTSMYLCASADRTSLEKLFFGSGTQLSVL.

This chain joins TRBV25-1 and TRBJ2-5; TRBD2 is a possible D gene (5 bases). Trimming removed 7 bases at V and 10 bases at J, with 16 bases between. The germline CDR1 and CDR2 sequences are MGHDK and SYGVNS. This CDR3 is built from 12 residues. The CDR3: CASKGSKRDQYF. CDR3 sequence (DNA): TGTGCCAGCAAGGGCAGCAAACGGGACCAGTACTTC.

The rearrangement joins TRBV7-9 to TRBJ2-5, with 7 bases that match TRBD1. The V and J ends lost 9 bases and 5 bases, in that order; junction bases with no gene match: 6. The CDR3 runs to 12 residues. CDR1 and CDR2 (germline): SEHNR, FQNEAQ (reference sequence). CDR3 residues: CASTGDGETQYF. The CDR3 region has the DNA TGTGCCAGTACAGGGGACGGGGAGACCCAGTACTTC. The full variable domain, in which reference TRBV7-9 and TRBJ2-5 provide the parts outside the CDR3, is DTGVSQNPRHKITKRGQNVTFRCDPISEHNRLYWYRQTLGQGPEFLTYFQNEAQLEKSRLLSDRFSAERPKGSFSTLEIQRTEQGDSAMYLCASTGDGETQYFGPGTRLLVL.

The chain employs TRBV5-1 and TRBJ2-5, with TRBD1 as a possible D gene (6 bases). CDR3 length equals 18 residues. The ends were cut back, 1 base at V and 2 bases at J, with 21 bases in the middle. Germline V gene data show CDR1 as SGHRS and CDR2 as YFSETQ. The CDR3 here is CASSLSRGDRRPQETQYF. In DNA form, the CDR3 reads TGCGCCAGCAGCTTGTCCCGCGGAGACAGGCGACCTCAAGAGACCCAGTACTTC.

The genes are TRBV28 and TRBJ1-3; no definite D call. The CDR3 runs to 14 residues. The V and J ends lost 1 base and 0 bases respectively, with 4 bases between them. Germline CDR1 is MDHEN and CDR2 is SYDVKM. CDR3 protein: CASSLFISGNTIYF. The CDR3 DNA is TGTGCCAGCAGTTTATTCATCTCTGGAAACACCATATATTTT. The full variable domain, rest sourced from reference TRBV28 and TRBJ1-3, is DVKVTQSSRYLVKRTGEKVFLECVQDMDHENMFWYRQDPGLGLRLIYFSYDVKMKEKGDIPEGYSVSREKKERFSLILESASTNQTSMYLCASSLFISGNTIYFGEGSWLTVV.